The rows below give T cell receptor beta chains drawn from one sample of a study of neurological immune-mediated disorders. TCRdb independently ran MiXCR on the 5' RACE reads; one entry per CDR3 protein. Of 65,000 to 75,000 distinct CDR3 sequences in the sample, around 4.8% were seen once. Material for sequencing was PBMCs. These receptors were taken from a woman in her 70s with multiple sclerosis. Both conserved end residues are part of each CDR3. Each record gives: J gene, D gene, clone size, CDR3 length, V gene, CDR3 DNA, CDR3 protein. The D gene is left open where the match is weak. Only part of the rows carry a size: once, few, many, or a class if the clone is expanded.

TRBJ2-5 TRBD2 NA 16 TRBV6-2/TRBV6-3 TGTGCCAGCACCCCAGGTACTAGCGGGTGGCGAGAGACCCAGTACTTC CASTPGTSGWRETQYF
TRBJ1-1 TRBD1 many 13 TRBV3-1 TGTGCCAGCAGCCAAAGGACAGGAGGTGAAGCTTTCTTT CASSQRTGGEAFF
TRBJ2-5 TRBD2 many 12 TRBV20-1 TGCAGTGCTAGCCTAGCGGGAGAGACCCAGTACTTC CSASLAGETQYF
TRBJ2-1 NA many 15 TRBV6-6 TGTGCCAGCAGCGCGACCGGGACCCCTCGGAATGAGCAGTTCTTC CASSATGTPRNEQFF
TRBJ2-7 TRBD2 many 16 TRBV5-1 TGCGCCAGCAGCTTGGGGCTAGCGGAGAAGGGCTACGAGCAGTACTTC CASSLGLAEKGYEQYF
TRBJ2-7 TRBD2 many 15 TRBV20-1 TGCAGTGCTAGAGTTCTAGGGACTAGCGGGAGCGAGCAGTACTTC CSARVLGTSGSEQYF
TRBJ2-2 TRBD1 many 14 TRBV20-1 TGCAGTGCTAGTAAGGGACAGGGGACCGGGGAGCTGTTTTTT CSASKGQGTGELFF
TRBJ1-2 NA many 16 TRBV27 TGTGCCAGTGTTGCCCTTCCCGGTCCGGGGAACTATGGCTACACCTTC CASVALPGPGNYGYTF
TRBJ1-2 NA many 15 TRBV9 TGTGCCAGCAGCCAAGCAGGGCAGCCCTACTATGGCTACACCTTC CASSQAGQPYYGYTF
TRBJ1-2 NA many 15 TRBV12-3/TRBV12-4 TGTGCCAGCAGCCCTGGACAAGATAGGATCTATGGCTACACCTTC CASSPGQDRIYGYTF
TRBJ2-5 NA many 13 TRBV7-2 TGTGCCAGCAGGCGGGGCAGCCAAGAGACCCAGTACTTC CASRRGSQETQYF
TRBJ1-4 NA many 18 TRBV20-1 TGCAGTGCTAGTGGGGGCGAGGGGCGCGGAGGCTCTAATGAAAAACTGTTTTTT CSASGGEGRGGSNEKLFF
TRBJ2-1 NA NA 17 TRBV12-3/TRBV12-4 TGTGTCAGCACCCCCCACGCAGAGGCGGAGAACCTCAATGAGCAGTTCTTC CVSTPHAEAENLNEQFF
TRBJ2-2 TRBD2 many 16 TRBV7-8 TGTGCCAGCAGCTTATGGGCGGGAGCGGACACCGGGGAGCTGTTTTTT CASSLWAGADTGELFF
TRBJ1-1 NA many 13 TRBV7-2 TGTGCCAGCAGCTCCAGGGTAGACACTGAAGCTTTCTTT CASSSRVDTEAFF
TRBJ1-1 NA many 17 TRBV4-1 TGCGCCAGCAGCCATCATCGACCGTCCAGGGTGAACACTGAAGCTTTCTTT CASSHHRPSRVNTEAFF
TRBJ2-1 TRBD2 many 15 TRBV4-1 TGCGCCAGCAGCCAAGGGAGCGGGAGTTGGGCTGAGCAGTTCTTC CASSQGSGSWAEQFF
TRBJ2-7 NA NA 15 TRBV5-4 TGTGCCAGCAGCTTGGGGGGCTTGGGGTCCTACGAGCAGTACTTC CASSLGGLGSYEQYF
TRBJ2-1 TRBD1 few 15 TRBV4-1 TGCGCCAGCAGCCAAGGGACAGGGGGTCTCGATGAGCAGTTCTTC CASSQGTGGLDEQFF
TRBJ2-7 TRBD2 many 14 TRBV20-1 TGCAGTGCCCCCTCCAGCGGGAGGTCCTACGAGCAGTACTTC CSAPSSGRSYEQYF
TRBJ2-5 TRBD1 many 15 TRBV5-1 TGCGCCAGCAGCAGGGGACAGGGTTACCAAGAGACCCAGTACTTC CASSRGQGYQETQYF
TRBJ1-5 NA many 14 TRBV7-8 TGTGCCAGCAGCCCGAGACGGGCCGAAGGGCCCCAGCATTTT CASSPRRAEGPQHF
TRBJ1-2 TRBD1 many 13 TRBV6-5 TGTGCCAGCAGTTACCAGGGGGCTGGAGGCTACACCTTC CASSYQGAGGYTF
TRBJ1-6 TRBD1 NA 13 TRBV11-3 TGTGCCAGCAGCCGGGACAGCGATTCACCCCTCCACTTT CASSRDSDSPLHF
TRBJ2-1 NA many 14 TRBV12-3/TRBV12-4 TGTGCCAGCAGTCTATTCGGCTCCTACAATGAGCAGTTCTTC CASSLFGSYNEQFF
TRBJ1-2 NA NA 14 TRBV2 TGTGCCAGCAGTGAAGGTCGGGGATACGCTGGCTACACCTTC CASSEGRGYAGYTF
TRBJ2-2 TRBD1 many 17 TRBV7-9 TGTGCCAGCAGCTCTAAACCCGGGACAGGGGGAACCGGGGAGCTGTTTTTT CASSSKPGTGGTGELFF